These T cell receptor beta chains were read from a single sample in a study of OX40 agonist ivuxolimab in advanced cancers. Repertoires were generated with immunoSEQ multiplex PCR, while TCRdb's copy carries only in-frame clones and drops some. The repertoire holds 100,000 or so clones, with approximately 90% as singletons. The starting material was CD4+ or CD8+ T cells sorted from blood, obtained in a trial of the OX40 agonist ivuxolimab. Receptors were obtained from an adult with an advanced solid tumor such as melanoma, head and neck, liver or kidney cancer. Each CDR3 is given with its conserved first and last residue. Each record gives: V gene, clone size, D gene, J gene, CDR3 DNA, CDR3 protein. D genes are given only for firm matches. Clone size is not always given. Where it is, it says once, few, many or a class for expanded clones.

v_gene: TRBV19; abundance: -; d_gene: -; j_gene: TRBJ1-2; CDR3nt: TGTGCCAGTAGACTACCCGGGACGGATAACTATGGCTACACCTTC; CDR3aa: CASRLPGTDNYGYTF
v_gene: TRBV5-1; abundance: -; d_gene: -; j_gene: TRBJ2-7; CDR3nt: TGCGCCAGCAGCTTACAGGACTCTACCTACGAGCAGTACTTC; CDR3aa: CASSLQDSTYEQYF
v_gene: TRBV20-1; abundance: -; d_gene: -; j_gene: TRBJ1-2; CDR3nt: TGCAGTGCTAGGGGGGCACATGGCTACACCTTC; CDR3aa: CSARGAHGYTF
v_gene: TRBV5-1; abundance: once; d_gene: -; j_gene: TRBJ2-5; CDR3nt: TGCGCCAGCAGCATGGCCCACCCTCAAGAGACCCAGTACTTC; CDR3aa: CASSMAHPQETQYF
v_gene: TRBV4-3; abundance: -; d_gene: -; j_gene: TRBJ2-7; CDR3nt: TGCGCCAGCAGCCAGGCCTCCGGGCCCTACGAGCAGTACTTC; CDR3aa: CASSQASGPYEQYF
v_gene: TRBV9; abundance: -; d_gene: TRBD1; j_gene: TRBJ1-2; CDR3nt: TGTGCCAGCAGCCCCTGGAGGGACAGGGCCCCTAACTATGGCTACACCTTC; CDR3aa: CASSPWRDRAPNYGYTF
v_gene: TRBV28; abundance: -; d_gene: -; j_gene: TRBJ1-2; CDR3nt: TGTGCCAGCAGTTCCTGGAGGATTTATGGCTACACCTTC; CDR3aa: CASSSWRIYGYTF
v_gene: TRBV7-2; abundance: -; d_gene: -; j_gene: TRBJ2-3; CDR3nt: TGTGCCAGCAGCTTAGGGATGGGCACAGATACGCAGTATTTT; CDR3aa: CASSLGMGTDTQYF
v_gene: TRBV7-3; abundance: -; d_gene: -; j_gene: TRBJ1-1; CDR3nt: TGTGCCAGCAGCCTGGACCAAACCACTGAAGCTTTCTTT; CDR3aa: CASSLDQTTEAFF
v_gene: TRBV7-6; abundance: -; d_gene: TRBD2; j_gene: TRBJ2-3; CDR3nt: TGTGCCAGCAGCTTAAAGGGGGGACTAGCGGGAGCCGCAGATACGCAGTATTTT; CDR3aa: CASSLKGGLAGAADTQYF
v_gene: TRBV4-1; abundance: -; d_gene: TRBD1; j_gene: TRBJ1-5; CDR3nt: TGCGCCAGCAGCCAAGATGACAGGGCCGGAAACCGGAATCAGCCCCAGCATTTT; CDR3aa: CASSQDDRAGNRNQPQHF
v_gene: TRBV5-4; abundance: once; d_gene: -; j_gene: TRBJ1-6; CDR3nt: TGTGCCAGCAGCCGCCCTAATTCACCCCTCCACTTT; CDR3aa: CASSRPNSPLHF
v_gene: TRBV29-1; abundance: -; d_gene: TRBD2; j_gene: TRBJ2-1; CDR3nt: TGCAGCGTTATGCTAGCGGGAGTCTACAATGAGCAGTTCTTC; CDR3aa: CSVMLAGVYNEQFF
v_gene: TRBV5-1; abundance: once; d_gene: -; j_gene: TRBJ1-1; CDR3nt: TGCGCCAGCAGGAACGGGGGTTTTGGCGCTGAAGCTTTCTTT; CDR3aa: CASRNGGFGAEAFF
v_gene: TRBV19; abundance: -; d_gene: -; j_gene: TRBJ2-1; CDR3nt: TGTGCCAGTAGCGGACCTGGACAGCGAGGCTACAATGAGCAGTTCTTC; CDR3aa: CASSGPGQRGYNEQFF
v_gene: TRBV5-4; abundance: -; d_gene: TRBD1; j_gene: TRBJ1-1; CDR3nt: TGTGCCAGCAGCCTGGACAGGGTCACTGAAGCTTTCTTT; CDR3aa: CASSLDRVTEAFF
v_gene: TRBV14; abundance: -; d_gene: -; j_gene: TRBJ2-7; CDR3nt: TGTGCCAGCAGCCAAAGCGGCTCCTACGAGCAGTACTTC; CDR3aa: CASSQSGSYEQYF
v_gene: TRBV7-3; abundance: -; d_gene: -; j_gene: TRBJ2-1; CDR3nt: TGTGCCAGCAGCTTAGGGACGAGTACCTACAATGAGCAGTTCTTC; CDR3aa: CASSLGTSTYNEQFF
v_gene: TRBV7-9; abundance: -; d_gene: -; j_gene: TRBJ2-7; CDR3nt: TGTGCCAGCAGCACGACAGTCTACGAGCAGTACTTC; CDR3aa: CASSTTVYEQYF
v_gene: TRBV7-2; abundance: -; d_gene: TRBD1; j_gene: TRBJ1-5; CDR3nt: TGTGCCAGCAGCTTAGAGGGACAGGGTAATCAGCCCCAGCATTTT; CDR3aa: CASSLEGQGNQPQHF
v_gene: TRBV6-5; abundance: -; d_gene: -; j_gene: TRBJ2-6; CDR3nt: TGTGCCAGCAGTGGAGGCCCTGGGGCCAACGTCCTGACTTTC; CDR3aa: CASSGGPGANVLTF
v_gene: TRBV7-3; abundance: -; d_gene: -; j_gene: TRBJ2-5; CDR3nt: TGTGCCAGCAGCTTAACCAGAGACCCTCAAGAGACCCAGTACTTC; CDR3aa: CASSLTRDPQETQYF
v_gene: TRBV19; abundance: -; d_gene: -; j_gene: TRBJ1-1; CDR3nt: TGTGCCAGTAGTATAGCCCCCGCAGCCGTAGCTTTCTTT; CDR3aa: CASSIAPAAVAFF
v_gene: TRBV7-6; abundance: -; d_gene: -; j_gene: TRBJ1-4; CDR3nt: TGTGCCAGCAGCTTAGGCCAGTATAATGAAAAACTGTTTTTT; CDR3aa: CASSLGQYNEKLFF
v_gene: TRBV28; abundance: -; d_gene: -; j_gene: TRBJ2-7; CDR3nt: TGTGCCAGCAGCCGACGCGGGACATCCTACGAGCAGTACTTC; CDR3aa: CASSRRGTSYEQYF
v_gene: TRBV25-1; abundance: -; d_gene: -; j_gene: TRBJ1-6; CDR3nt: TGTGCCAGCAGAGGAGCGACGGGGCCAAAGTCACCCCTCCACTTT; CDR3aa: CASRGATGPKSPLHF
v_gene: TRBV4-3; abundance: -; d_gene: -; j_gene: TRBJ2-7; CDR3nt: TGCGCCAGCAGCCGTTCGCGGGGCTCCTACGAGCAGTACTTC; CDR3aa: CASSRSRGSYEQYF
v_gene: TRBV21-1; abundance: -; d_gene: -; j_gene: TRBJ2-2; CDR3nt: TGTGCCAGCAGCAAACTTACCTTGTCCGGAGGGAACACCGGGGAGCTGTTTTTT; CDR3aa: CASSKLTLSGGNTGELFF
v_gene: TRBV28; abundance: -; d_gene: -; j_gene: TRBJ2-5; CDR3nt: TGTGCCAGCACGGAGAAAGAGACCCAGTACTTC; CDR3aa: CASTEKETQYF
v_gene: TRBV4-3; abundance: -; d_gene: TRBD1; j_gene: TRBJ2-1; CDR3nt: TGCGCCAGCAGCCAAGGCCCAGGGGGCGATGAGCAGTTCTTC; CDR3aa: CASSQGPGGDEQFF